This T cell receptor (beta chain) was found in a study of low-dose radiotherapy and immunotherapy resistance in tumors. About the research overall: Patients of Cohort 1 had 0.5 Gy fractions every 2 weeks, which summed to 6.5 Gy. Per fraction, Cohort 2 was given 1 Gy every two weeks, accumulating a total of 13 Gy over 26 weeks.

TRAV- and TRBV-specific primers were used for first-strand cDNA, which covered alpha and beta chains. Amplification, which lasted 15 to 20 PCR cycles, used a constant-region primer and V-primer adapter to amplify TCRs. TCRdb redid the calling of the reads with MiXCR, one entry per CDR3 protein. Altogether just over 90,000 distinct CDR3 sequences are present, 20% to 25% being singletons, with the ten largest covering roughly 12%. This sample's time point: after trial treatment. Treatment: LDRT plus nivolumab, ipilimumab, low-dose cyclophosphamide and aspirin (RACIN trial). The sample consisted of PBMCs, taken after low-dose radiotherapy plus immunotherapy. The TCR was taken from a female donor with ovarian cancer.

This CDR3 is CAISFSLRDSGETQYF. The CDR3 region has the DNA TGTGCCATTAGTTTTTCGTTGAGGGACTCGGGGGAGACCCAGTACTTC. The chain links TRBV12-3 or TRBV12-4 to TRBJ2-5; tentatively, D is TRBD2 (6 bases). V dropped 10 bases and J dropped 5 bases, with 26 bases sitting between them. The CDR3 contains 16 residues.